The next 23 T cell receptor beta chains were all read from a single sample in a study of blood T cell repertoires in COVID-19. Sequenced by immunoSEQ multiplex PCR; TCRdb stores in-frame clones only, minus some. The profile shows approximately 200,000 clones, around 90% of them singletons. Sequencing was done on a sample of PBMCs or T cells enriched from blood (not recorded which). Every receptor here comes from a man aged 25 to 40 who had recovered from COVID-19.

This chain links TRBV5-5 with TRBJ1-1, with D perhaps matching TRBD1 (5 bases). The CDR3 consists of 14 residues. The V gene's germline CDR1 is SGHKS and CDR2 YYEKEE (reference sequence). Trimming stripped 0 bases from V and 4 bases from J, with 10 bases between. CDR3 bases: TGTGCCAGCAGCTTGGTCCAGGGTCTCACTGAAGCTTTCTTT. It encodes CASSLVQGLTEAFF.

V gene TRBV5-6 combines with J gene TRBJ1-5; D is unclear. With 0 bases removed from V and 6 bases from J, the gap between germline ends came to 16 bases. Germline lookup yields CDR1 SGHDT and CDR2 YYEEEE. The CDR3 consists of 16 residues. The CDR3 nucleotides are TGTGCCAGCAGCTTGGCCAGGCAGGCCATAGGTCAGCCCCAGCATTTT. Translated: CASSLARQAIGQPQHF.

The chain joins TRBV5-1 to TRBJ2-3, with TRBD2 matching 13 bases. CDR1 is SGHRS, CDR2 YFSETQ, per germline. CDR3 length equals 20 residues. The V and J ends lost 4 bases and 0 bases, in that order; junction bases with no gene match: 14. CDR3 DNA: TGCGCCAGCAGCCAAGGGACTAGCGGGGTCCCCCTTTCTAGCACAGATACGCAGTATTTT. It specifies CASSQGTSGVPLSSTDTQYF.

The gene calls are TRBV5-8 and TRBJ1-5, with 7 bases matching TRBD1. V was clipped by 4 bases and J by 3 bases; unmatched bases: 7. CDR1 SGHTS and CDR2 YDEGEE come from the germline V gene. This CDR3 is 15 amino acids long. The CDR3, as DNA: TGTGCCAGCAGCCGCCGGGACAGCATCAATCAGCCCCAGCATTTT. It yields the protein CASSRRDSINQPQHF.

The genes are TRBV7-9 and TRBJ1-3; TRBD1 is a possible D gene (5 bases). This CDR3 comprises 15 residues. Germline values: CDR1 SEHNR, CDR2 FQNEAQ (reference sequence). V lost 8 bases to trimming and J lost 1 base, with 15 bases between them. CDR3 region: CASGRGDSSGNTIYF. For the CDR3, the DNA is TGTGCCAGCGGGCGGGGGGATTCTTCTGGAAACACCATATATTTT. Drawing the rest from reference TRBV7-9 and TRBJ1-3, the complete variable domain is DTGVSQNPRHKITKRGQNVTFRCDPISEHNRLYWYRQTLGQGPEFLTYFQNEAQLEKSRLLSDRFSAERPKGSFSTLEIQRTEQGDSAMYLCASGRGDSSGNTIYFGEGSWLTVV.

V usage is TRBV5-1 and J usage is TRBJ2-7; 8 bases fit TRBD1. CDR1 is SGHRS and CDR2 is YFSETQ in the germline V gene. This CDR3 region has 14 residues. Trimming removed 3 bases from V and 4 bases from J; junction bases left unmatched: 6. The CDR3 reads CASSSDYRGYEQYF. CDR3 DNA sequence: TGCGCCAGCAGCTCAGACTACAGGGGGTACGAGCAGTACTTC.

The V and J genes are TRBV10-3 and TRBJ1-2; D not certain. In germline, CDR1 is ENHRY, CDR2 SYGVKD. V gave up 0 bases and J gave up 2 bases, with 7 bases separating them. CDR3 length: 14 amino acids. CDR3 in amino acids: CAISESEGNYGYTF. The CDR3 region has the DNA TGTGCCATCAGTGAGTCGGAGGGAAACTATGGCTACACCTTC.

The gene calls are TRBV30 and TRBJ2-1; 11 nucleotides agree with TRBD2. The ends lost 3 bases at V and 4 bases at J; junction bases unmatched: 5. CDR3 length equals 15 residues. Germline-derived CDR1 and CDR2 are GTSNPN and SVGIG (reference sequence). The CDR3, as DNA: TGTGCCTGGAGCCGGGGACTAGCGGAATACAATGAGCAGTTCTTC. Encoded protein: CAWSRGLAEYNEQFF.

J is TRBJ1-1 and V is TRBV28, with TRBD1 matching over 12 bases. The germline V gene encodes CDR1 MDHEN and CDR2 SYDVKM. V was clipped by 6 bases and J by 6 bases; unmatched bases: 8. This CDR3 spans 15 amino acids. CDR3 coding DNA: TGTGCCAGCAGCCGGGACAGGGGGCGAAATTCTGAAGCTTTCTTT. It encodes CASSRDRGRNSEAFF.

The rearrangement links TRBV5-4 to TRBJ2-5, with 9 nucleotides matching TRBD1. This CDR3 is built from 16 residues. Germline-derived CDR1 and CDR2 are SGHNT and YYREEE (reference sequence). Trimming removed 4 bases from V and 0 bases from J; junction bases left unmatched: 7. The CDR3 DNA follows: TGTGCCAGCAGCCCGAGGACAGGGGCCGACCAAGAGACCCAGTACTTC. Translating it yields CASSPRTGADQETQYF.

The CDR3 region is CASSLGRQTTDTQYF. The CDR3 region has the DNA TGTGCCAGCAGCTTAGGTCGACAGACCACAGATACGCAGTATTTT. The J gene is TRBJ2-3, the V gene TRBV7-8, with a weak D call TRBD1 (5 bases). Germline lookup yields CDR1 SGHVS and CDR2 FQNEAQ. The ends were cut back, 1 base at V and 2 bases at J, with 10 bases in the middle. The CDR3 sequence is 15 residues long.

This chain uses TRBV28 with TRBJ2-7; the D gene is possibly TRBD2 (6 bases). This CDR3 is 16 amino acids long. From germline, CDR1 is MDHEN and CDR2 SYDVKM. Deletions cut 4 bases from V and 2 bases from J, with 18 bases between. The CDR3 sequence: CASSSLIPGTAYEQYF. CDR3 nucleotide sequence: TGTGCCAGCAGTTCGTTGATCCCCGGGACTGCCTACGAGCAGTACTTC.

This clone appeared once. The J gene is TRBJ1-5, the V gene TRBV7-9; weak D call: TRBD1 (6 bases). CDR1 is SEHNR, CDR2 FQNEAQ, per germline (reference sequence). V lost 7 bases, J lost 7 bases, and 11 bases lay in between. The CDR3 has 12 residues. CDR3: CASTRGGQPQHF. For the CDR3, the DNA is TGTGCCAGCACCAGGGGCGGCCAGCCCCAGCATTTT.

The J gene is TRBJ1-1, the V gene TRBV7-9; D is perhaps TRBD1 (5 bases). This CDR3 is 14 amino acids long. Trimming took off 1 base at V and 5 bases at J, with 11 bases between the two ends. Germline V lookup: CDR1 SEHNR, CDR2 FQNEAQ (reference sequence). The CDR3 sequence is CASSLGQGETEAFF. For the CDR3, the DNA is TGTGCCAGCAGCTTAGGGCAGGGTGAGACTGAAGCTTTCTTT.

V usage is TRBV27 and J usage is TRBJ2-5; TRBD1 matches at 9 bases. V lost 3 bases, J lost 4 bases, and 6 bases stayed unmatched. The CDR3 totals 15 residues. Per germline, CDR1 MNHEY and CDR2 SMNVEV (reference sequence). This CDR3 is CASSFGTGLTETQYF. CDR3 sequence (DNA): TGTGCCAGCAGTTTTGGGACAGGGCTTACAGAGACCCAGTACTTC.

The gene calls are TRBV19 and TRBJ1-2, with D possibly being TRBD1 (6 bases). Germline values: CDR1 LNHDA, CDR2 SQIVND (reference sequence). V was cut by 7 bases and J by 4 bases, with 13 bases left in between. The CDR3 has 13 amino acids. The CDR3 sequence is CASMETGPYGYTF. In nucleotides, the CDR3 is TGTGCCAGTATGGAGACAGGTCCCTATGGCTACACCTTC.

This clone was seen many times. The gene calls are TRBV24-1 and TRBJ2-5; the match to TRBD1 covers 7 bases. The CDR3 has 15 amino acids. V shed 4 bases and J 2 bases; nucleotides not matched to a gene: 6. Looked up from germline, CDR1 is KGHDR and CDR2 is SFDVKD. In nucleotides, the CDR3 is TGTGCCACCAGTGACCTCACAGGGGATCAAGAGACCCAGTACTTC. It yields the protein CATSDLTGDQETQYF.

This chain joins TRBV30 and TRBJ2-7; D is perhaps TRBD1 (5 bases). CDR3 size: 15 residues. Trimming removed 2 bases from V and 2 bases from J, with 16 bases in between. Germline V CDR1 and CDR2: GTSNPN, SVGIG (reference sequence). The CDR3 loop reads CAWSPPGFTAYEQYF. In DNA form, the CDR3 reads TGTGCCTGGAGTCCCCCAGGGTTCACGGCCTACGAGCAGTACTTC.

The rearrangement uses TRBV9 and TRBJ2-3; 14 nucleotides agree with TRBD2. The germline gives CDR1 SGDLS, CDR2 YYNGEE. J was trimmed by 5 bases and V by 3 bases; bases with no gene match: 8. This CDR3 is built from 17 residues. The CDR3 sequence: CASSGTGTSGGEDTQYF. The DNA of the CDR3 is TGTGCCAGCAGCGGGACCGGGACTAGCGGGGGAGAAGATACGCAGTATTTT.

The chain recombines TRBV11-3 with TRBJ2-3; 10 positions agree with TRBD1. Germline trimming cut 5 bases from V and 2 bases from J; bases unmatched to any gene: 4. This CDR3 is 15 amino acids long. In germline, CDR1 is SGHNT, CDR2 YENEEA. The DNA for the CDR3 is TGTGCCAGCAGCCCGGGGACAGGGGACACAGATACGCAGTATTTT. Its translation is CASSPGTGDTDTQYF. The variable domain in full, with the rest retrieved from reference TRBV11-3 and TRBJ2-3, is EAGVVQSPRYKIIEKKQPVAFWCNPISGHNTLYWYLQNLGQGPELLIRYENEEAVDDSQLPKDRFSAERLKGVDSTLKIQPAELGDSAVYLCASSPGTGDTDTQYFGPGTRLTVL.

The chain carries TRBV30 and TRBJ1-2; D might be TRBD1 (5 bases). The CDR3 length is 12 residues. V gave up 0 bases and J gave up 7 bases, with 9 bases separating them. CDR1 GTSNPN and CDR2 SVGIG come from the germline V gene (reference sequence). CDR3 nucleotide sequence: TGTGCCTGGAGTGTATCAGGGTTTGGCTACACCTTC. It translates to CAWSVSGFGYTF.

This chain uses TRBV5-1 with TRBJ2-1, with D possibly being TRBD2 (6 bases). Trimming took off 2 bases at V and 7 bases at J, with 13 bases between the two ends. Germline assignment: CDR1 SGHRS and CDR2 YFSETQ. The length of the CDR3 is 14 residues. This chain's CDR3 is CASSFVGSNNEQFF. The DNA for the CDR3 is TGCGCCAGCAGCTTTGTCGGGAGTAATAATGAGCAGTTCTTC.

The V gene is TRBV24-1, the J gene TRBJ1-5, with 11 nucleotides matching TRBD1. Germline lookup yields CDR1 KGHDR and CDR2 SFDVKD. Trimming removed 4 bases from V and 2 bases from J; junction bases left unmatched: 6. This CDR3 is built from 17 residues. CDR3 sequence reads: CATSDPRTGGGNQPQHF. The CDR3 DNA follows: TGTGCCACCAGTGACCCGAGGACAGGGGGCGGCAATCAGCCCCAGCATTTT.